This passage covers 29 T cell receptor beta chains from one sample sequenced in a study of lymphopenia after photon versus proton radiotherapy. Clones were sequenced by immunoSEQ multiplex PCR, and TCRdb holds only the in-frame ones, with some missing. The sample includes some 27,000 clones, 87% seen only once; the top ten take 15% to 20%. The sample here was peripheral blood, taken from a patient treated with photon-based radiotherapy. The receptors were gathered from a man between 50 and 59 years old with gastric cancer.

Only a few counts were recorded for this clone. In DNA, the CDR3 is TGTGCCAGCAGCTTAGTCCCCGGGAACAATCAGCCCCAGCATTTT. It encodes CASSLVPGNNQPQHF. The chain uses TRBV7-8 and TRBJ1-5; D is unclear. The CDR3 has 15 amino acids. V was clipped by 1 base and J by 3 bases, with 10 bases between them. Germline V lookup: CDR1 SGHVS, CDR2 FQNEAQ.

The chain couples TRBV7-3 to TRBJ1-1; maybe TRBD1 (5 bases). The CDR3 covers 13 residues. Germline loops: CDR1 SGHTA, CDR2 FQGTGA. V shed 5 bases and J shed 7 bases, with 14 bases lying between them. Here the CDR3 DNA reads TGTGCCAGCAGCAGATACCGGGGCCTTGAAGCTTTCTTT. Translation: CASSRYRGLEAFF.

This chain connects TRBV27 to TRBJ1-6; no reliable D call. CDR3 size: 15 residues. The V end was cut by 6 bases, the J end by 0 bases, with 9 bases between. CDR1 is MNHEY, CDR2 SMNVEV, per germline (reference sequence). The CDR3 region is CASRAESSYNSPLHF. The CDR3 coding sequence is TGTGCCAGCAGGGCCGAAAGCTCCTATAATTCACCCCTCCACTTT.

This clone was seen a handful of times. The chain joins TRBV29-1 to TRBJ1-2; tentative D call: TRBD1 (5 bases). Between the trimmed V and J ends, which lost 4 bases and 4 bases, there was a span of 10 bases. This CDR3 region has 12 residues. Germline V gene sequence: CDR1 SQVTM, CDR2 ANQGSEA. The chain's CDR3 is CSVVGGSYGYTF. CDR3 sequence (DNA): TGCAGCGTTGTGGGGGGAAGCTATGGCTACACCTTC.

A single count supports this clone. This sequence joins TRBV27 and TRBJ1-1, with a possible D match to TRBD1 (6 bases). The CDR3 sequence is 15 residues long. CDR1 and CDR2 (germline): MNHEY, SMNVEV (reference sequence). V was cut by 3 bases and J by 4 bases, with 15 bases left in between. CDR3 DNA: TGTGCCAGCAGTTTTGCCAGGGGAGCTGGCACTGAAGCTTTCTTT. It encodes CASSFARGAGTEAFF.

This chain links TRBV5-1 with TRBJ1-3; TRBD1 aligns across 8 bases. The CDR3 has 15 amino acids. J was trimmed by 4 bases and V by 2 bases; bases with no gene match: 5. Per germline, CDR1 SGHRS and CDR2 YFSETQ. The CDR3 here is CASSLSGGTGNTIYF. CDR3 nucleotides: TGCGCCAGCAGCTTATCAGGGGGCACAGGAAACACCATATATTTT. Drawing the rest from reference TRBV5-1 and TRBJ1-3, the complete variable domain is KAGVTQTPRYLIKTRGQQVTLSCSPISGHRSVSWYQQTPGQGLQFLFEYFSETQRNKGNFPGRFSGRQFSNSRSEMNVSTLELGDSALYLCASSLSGGTGNTIYFGEGSWLTVV.

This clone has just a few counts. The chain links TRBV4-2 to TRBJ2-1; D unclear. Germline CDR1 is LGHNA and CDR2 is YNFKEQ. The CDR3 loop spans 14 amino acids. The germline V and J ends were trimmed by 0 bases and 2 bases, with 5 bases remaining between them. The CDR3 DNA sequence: TGTGCCAGCAGCCAAGATCGGACCTACAATGAGCAGTTCTTC. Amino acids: CASSQDRTYNEQFF.

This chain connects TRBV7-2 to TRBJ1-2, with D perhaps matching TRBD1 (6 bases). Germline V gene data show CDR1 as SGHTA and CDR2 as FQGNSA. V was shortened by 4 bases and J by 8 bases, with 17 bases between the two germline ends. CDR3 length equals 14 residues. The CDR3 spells CASSSSGTTMGYTF. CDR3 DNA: TGTGCCAGCAGCTCTTCCGGGACAACTATGGGCTACACCTTC.

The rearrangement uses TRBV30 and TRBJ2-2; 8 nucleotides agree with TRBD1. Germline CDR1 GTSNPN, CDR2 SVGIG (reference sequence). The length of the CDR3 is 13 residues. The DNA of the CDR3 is TGTGGTAATGGACAGGGTGTTTCCGGGGAGCTGTTTTTT. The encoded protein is CGNGQGVSGELFF.

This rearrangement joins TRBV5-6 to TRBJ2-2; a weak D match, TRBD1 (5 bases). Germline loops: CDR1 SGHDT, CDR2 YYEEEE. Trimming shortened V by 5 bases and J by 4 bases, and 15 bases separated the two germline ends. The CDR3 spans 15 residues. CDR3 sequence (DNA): TGTGCCAGCAGTCGAAGGGGCGCCGGCACCGGGGAGCTGTTTTTT. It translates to CASSRRGAGTGELFF.

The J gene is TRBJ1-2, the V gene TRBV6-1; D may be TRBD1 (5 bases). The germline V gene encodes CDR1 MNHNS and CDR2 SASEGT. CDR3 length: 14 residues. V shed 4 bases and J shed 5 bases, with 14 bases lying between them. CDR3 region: CASSAEGRDYGYTF. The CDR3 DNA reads TGTGCCAGCAGTGCCGAGGGCAGGGATTATGGCTACACCTTC.

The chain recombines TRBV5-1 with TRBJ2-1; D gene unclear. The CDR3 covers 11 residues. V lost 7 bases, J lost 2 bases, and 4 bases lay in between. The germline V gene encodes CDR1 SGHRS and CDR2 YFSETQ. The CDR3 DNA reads TGCGCCAGCCGTACCTACAATGAGCAGTTCTTC. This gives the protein CASRTYNEQFF. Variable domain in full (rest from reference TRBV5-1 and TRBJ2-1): KAGVTQTPRYLIKTRGQQVTLSCSPISGHRSVSWYQQTPGQGLQFLFEYFSETQRNKGNFPGRFSGRQFSNSRSEMNVSTLELGDSALYLCASRTYNEQFFGPGTRLTVL.

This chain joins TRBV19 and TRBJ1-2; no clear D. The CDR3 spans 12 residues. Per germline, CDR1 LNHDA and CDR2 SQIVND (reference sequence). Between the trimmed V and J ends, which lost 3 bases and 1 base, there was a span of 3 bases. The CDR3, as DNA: TGTGCCAGTAGTATTCTTAACTATGGCTACACCTTC. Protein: CASSILNYGYTF. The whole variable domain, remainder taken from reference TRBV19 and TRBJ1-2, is DGGITQSPKYLFRKEGQNVTLSCEQNLNHDAMYWYRQDPGQGLRLIYYSQIVNDFQKGDIAEGYSVSREKKESFPLTVTSAQKNPTAFYLCASSILNYGYTFGSGTRLTVV.

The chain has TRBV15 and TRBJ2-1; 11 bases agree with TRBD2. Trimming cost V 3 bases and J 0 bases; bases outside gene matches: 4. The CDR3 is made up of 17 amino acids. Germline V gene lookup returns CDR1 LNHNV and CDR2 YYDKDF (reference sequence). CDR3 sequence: CATSSPSGGSSYNEQFF. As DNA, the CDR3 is TGTGCCACCAGCAGTCCTAGCGGGGGGAGCTCCTACAATGAGCAGTTCTTC.

The CDR3 loop reads CASSMTANTGELFF. Written as DNA, the CDR3 is TGCGCCAGCAGTATGACAGCGAACACCGGGGAGCTGTTTTTT. The J gene is TRBJ2-2, the V gene TRBV5-1; D perhaps matches TRBD1 (5 bases). Trimming pared 5 bases from V and 0 bases from J, leaving 8 bases between. Germline lookup yields CDR1 SGHRS and CDR2 YFSETQ. This CDR3 has 14 amino acids. Using reference TRBV5-1 and TRBJ2-2 for the parts outside the CDR3, the full variable domain is KAGVTQTPRYLIKTRGQQVTLSCSPISGHRSVSWYQQTPGQGLQFLFEYFSETQRNKGNFPGRFSGRQFSNSRSEMNVSTLELGDSALYLCASSMTANTGELFFGEGSRLTVL.

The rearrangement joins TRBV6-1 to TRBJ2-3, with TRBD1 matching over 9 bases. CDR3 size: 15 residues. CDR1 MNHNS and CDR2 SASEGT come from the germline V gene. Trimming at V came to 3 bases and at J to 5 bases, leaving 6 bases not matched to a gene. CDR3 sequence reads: CASSDNRGHIDTQYF. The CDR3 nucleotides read TGTGCCAGCAGTGACAACAGGGGGCACATAGATACGCAGTATTTT.

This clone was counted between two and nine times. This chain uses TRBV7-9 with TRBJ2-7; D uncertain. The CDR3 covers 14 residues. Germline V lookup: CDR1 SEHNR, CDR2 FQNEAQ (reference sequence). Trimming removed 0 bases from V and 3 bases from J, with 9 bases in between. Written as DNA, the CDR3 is TGTGCCAGCAGCTTAGCGTACGGCGACTACGAGCAGTACGTC. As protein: CASSLAYGDYEQYV.

CDR3 DNA: TGCGCCAGCAGCCGAACAGGGCGTTCCGAGCAGTACGTC. Its protein is CASSRTGRSEQYV. The chain is built from TRBV4-1 and TRBJ2-7, with D possibly TRBD1 on 6 matching bases. The V gene's germline CDR1 is MGHRA and CDR2 YSYEKL. Trimming pared 4 bases from V and 6 bases from J, leaving 13 bases between. The length of the CDR3 is 13 residues.

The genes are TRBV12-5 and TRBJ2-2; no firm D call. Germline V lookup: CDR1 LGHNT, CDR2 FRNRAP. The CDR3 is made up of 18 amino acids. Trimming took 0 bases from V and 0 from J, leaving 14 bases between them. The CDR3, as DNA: TGTGCTAGTGGTTTGGTACCCGACGGCCGGACGAACACCGGGGAGCTGTTTTTT. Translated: CASGLVPDGRTNTGELFF.

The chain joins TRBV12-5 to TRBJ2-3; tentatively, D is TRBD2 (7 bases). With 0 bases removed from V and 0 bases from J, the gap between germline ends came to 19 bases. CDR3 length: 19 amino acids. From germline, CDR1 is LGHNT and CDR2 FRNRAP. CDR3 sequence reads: CASGLVLAGAATSTDTQYF. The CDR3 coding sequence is TGTGCTAGTGGTTTGGTACTCGCGGGGGCAGCAACTAGCACAGATACGCAGTATTTT.

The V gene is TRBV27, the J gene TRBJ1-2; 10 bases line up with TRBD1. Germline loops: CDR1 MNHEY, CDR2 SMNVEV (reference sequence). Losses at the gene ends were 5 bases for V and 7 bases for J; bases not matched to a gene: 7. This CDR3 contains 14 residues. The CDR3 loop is CASSPTGGAGGYTF. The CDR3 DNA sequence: TGTGCCAGCAGTCCGACAGGGGGCGCAGGTGGCTACACCTTC.

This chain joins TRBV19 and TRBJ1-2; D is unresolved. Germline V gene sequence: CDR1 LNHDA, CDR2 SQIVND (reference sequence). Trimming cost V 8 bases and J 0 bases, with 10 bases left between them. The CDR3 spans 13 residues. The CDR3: CASLSSANYGYTF. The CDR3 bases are TGTGCCAGTTTGTCAAGTGCTAACTATGGCTACACCTTC.

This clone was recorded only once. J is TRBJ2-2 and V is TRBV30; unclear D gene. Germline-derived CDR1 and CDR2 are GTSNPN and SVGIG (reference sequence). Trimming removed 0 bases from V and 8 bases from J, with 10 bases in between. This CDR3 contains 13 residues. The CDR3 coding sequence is TGTGCCTGGAGTGTAGGCCAGAGGGGGGAGCTGTTTTTT. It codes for CAWSVGQRGELFF.

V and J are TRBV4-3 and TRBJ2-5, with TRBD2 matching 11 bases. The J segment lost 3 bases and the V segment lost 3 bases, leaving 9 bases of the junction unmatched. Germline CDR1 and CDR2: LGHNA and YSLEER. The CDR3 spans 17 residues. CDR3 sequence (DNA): TGCGCCAGCAGCCAGAGACTAGCGGGGATGGGTGAAGAGACCCAGTACTTC. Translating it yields CASSQRLAGMGEETQYF.

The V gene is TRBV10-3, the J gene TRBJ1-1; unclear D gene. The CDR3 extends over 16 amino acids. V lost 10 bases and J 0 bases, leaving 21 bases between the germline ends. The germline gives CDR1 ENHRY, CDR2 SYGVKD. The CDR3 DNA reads TGTGCCACCGCGGTGAGAGGTGGGTACATGAACACTGAAGCTTTCTTT. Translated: CATAVRGGYMNTEAFF.

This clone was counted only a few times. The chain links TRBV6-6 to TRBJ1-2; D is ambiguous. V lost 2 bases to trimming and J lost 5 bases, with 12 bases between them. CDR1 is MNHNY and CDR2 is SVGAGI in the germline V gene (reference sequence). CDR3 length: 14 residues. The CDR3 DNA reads TGTGCCAGCAGTTACGGCCGACGGTCATATGGCTACACCTTC. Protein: CASSYGRRSYGYTF.

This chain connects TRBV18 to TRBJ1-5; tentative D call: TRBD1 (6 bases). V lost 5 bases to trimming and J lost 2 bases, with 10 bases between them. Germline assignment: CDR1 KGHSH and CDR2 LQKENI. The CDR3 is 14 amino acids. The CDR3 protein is CASSKQGGNQPQHF. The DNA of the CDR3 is TGTGCCAGCTCAAAACAGGGTGGCAATCAGCCCCAGCATTTT.

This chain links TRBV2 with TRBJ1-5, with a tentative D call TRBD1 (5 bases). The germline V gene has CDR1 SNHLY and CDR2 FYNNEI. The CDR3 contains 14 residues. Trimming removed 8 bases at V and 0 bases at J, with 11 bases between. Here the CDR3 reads CASLGGGSNQPQHF. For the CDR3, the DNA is TGTGCCAGCCTCGGGGGAGGTAGCAATCAGCCCCAGCATTTT.

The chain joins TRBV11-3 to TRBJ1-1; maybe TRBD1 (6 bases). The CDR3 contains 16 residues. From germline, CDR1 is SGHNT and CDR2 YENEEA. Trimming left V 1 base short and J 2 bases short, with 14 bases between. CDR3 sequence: CASSLGVAGVNTEAFF. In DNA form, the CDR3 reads TGTGCCAGCAGCTTAGGGGTGGCAGGGGTTAACACTGAAGCTTTCTTT. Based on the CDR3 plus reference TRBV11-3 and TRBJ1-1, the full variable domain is EAGVVQSPRYKIIEKKQPVAFWCNPISGHNTLYWYLQNLGQGPELLIRYENEEAVDDSQLPKDRFSAERLKGVDSTLKIQPAELGDSAVYLCASSLGVAGVNTEAFFGQGTRLTVV.